This T cell receptor (beta chain) was recorded in a study of blood T cell repertoires in COVID-19. Looking at the study overall: The United States, Italy and Spain were the sources of the acute and convalescent COVID-19 samples. The analysed material was cDNA or gDNA that came from T cells, B-cell-depleted T cells, or PBMCs.

In the source study's methods: Estimation of nucleated cell counts relied on the amplification of reference gene primers. The protocol was immunoSEQ multiplex PCR, while the TCRdb copy is restricted to in-frame clones and leaves out a portion. Clone size and V and J calls were adopted from that table, with D and trimming inferred from the DNA. Here the sample spans around 440,000 clones, approximately 88% being singletons. Patients from Seattle were sampled longitudinally, starting during active infection. J was trimmed by 4 bases and V by 3 bases; bases with no gene match: 6. The length of the CDR3 is 15 residues. CDR1 DFQATT and CDR2 SNEGSKA come from the germline V gene (reference sequence).

This receptor was identified in a woman aged 50 to 60 with COVID-19, enrolled during active disease. The specimen was peripheral blood. The chain couples TRBV20-1 to TRBJ2-1; 10 bases match TRBD1. CDR3 DNA sequence: TGCAGTGCTAGTCCCCGGGACAGGGGTTACAATGAGCAGTTCTTC. The encoded protein is CSASPRDRGYNEQFF.